The clone carrying this T cell receptor beta chain was recorded many times. The data were taken from a study of neurological immune-mediated disorders. TCRdb recomputed calls from the 5' RACE reads with MiXCR, one row per CDR3 protein. Among tens of thousands of distinct CDR3 sequences listed, 3.5% to 5.5% were seen once. CDR3 length: 13 residues. Germline V lookup: CDR1 SEHNR, CDR2 FQNEAQ (reference sequence). Trimming left V 4 bases short and J 4 bases short, with 7 bases between. The chain links TRBV7-9 to TRBJ1-4; D possibly corresponds to TRBD1 (5 bases). Sequencing input: PBMCs. The TCR comes from a young man with multiple sclerosis. The DNA for the CDR3 is TGTGCCAGCAGCTGGGGCAGTAATGAAAAACTGTTTTTT. This translates into CASSWGSNEKLFF. Variable domain in full (rest from reference TRBV7-9 and TRBJ1-4): DTGVSQNPRHKITKRGQNVTFRCDPISEHNRLYWYRQTLGQGPEFLTYFQNEAQLEKSRLLSDRFSAERPKGSFSTLEIQRTEQGDSAMYLCASSWGSNEKLFFGSGTQLSVL.